This TCR beta chain appears in the sequencing data of a study of blood T cell repertoires in COVID-19. Study-level information: Sites in the United States, Italy and Spain provided acute and convalescent COVID-19 samples. PBMCs, B-cell-depleted T cells, or T cells were the source of the cDNA or gDNA that made up the material.

Per the original methods: Quantification of nucleated cells was approximated via reference gene primer amplification. The protocol was immunoSEQ multiplex PCR, while the TCRdb copy is restricted to in-frame clones and leaves out a portion. V, J and clone size are taken as reported in that table, and D and trimming were inferred from the DNA itself. This table holds under 150,000 clones, roughly 85% found once. The V and J ends lost 1 base and 6 bases respectively, with 12 bases between them. This CDR3 contains 14 residues. Germline CDR1 reads LGHDT; CDR2 reads YNNKEL (reference sequence). The rearrangement joins TRBV3-1 (or the pseudogene TRBV3-2) to TRBJ1-2; a possible D gene is TRBD1 (5 bases). The receptor comes from an elderly man with acute or convalescent COVID-19. The sample consisted of peripheral blood. The CDR3 sequence: CASSQGTRFHGYTF. In nucleotides, the CDR3 is TGTGCCAGCAGCCAAGGGACAAGGTTCCATGGCTACACCTTC.